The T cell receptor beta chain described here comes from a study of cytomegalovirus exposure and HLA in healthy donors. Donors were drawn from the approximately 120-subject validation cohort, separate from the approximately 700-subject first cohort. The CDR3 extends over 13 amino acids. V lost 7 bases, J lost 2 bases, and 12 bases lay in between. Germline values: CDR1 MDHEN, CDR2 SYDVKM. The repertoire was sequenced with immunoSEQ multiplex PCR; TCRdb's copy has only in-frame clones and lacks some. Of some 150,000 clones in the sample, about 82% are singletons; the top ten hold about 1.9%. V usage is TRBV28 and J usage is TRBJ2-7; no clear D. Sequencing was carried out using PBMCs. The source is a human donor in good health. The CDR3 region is CASTTSIPYEQYF. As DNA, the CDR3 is TGTGCCAGCACCACCTCTATTCCCTACGAGCAGTACTTC.